This T cell receptor (beta chain) stems from a study of blood T cells in healthy people across ages. Findings and limits, study-wide: TCR beta diversity, measured per million T cells, fell in a roughly linear way with age. The study regarded diversity estimates from one million T cells as underestimates.

Germline CDR1 is SGHRS and CDR2 is YFSETQ. The CDR3 length is 16 residues. J was trimmed by 14 bases and V by 4 bases; bases with no gene match: 19. Together with a sample-barcoded 5' primer, a J-beta primer mix was included in a second PCR lasting roughly 6 to 12 cycles. CDR3-containing paired-end reads numbered at least 2.5 million in each sample. TCRdb re-called the 5' RACE reads through MiXCR, storing one row per CDR3 protein. The sample records 750,000 to 950,000 distinct CDR3 sequences, roughly 50% being singletons. Ranging in age from roughly 6 to 95, the donors were healthy Caucasian individuals from Russia. The table lists this clonotype with a few counts. Its target is not known.

The receptor was derived from an elderly man in good health. V is TRBV5-1 and J is TRBJ2-3, with 10 bases lining up with TRBD2. The source material was blood. The CDR3 spells CASSPGASGRNRYAYF. The CDR3 bases are TGCGCCAGCAGCCCGGGGGCTAGCGGGAGAAACAGATACGCGTATTTT.